Below are 5 T cell receptor beta chains sequenced from a single sample in a study of vaccination effects on CD4 cells after COVID-19. Viral peptide pools were used in the ViraFEST assay to expand antigen-specific CD4+ T cells, and sequencing came afterward. Cultured cells yielded isolated CD4+ T cells after 10 days. According to the study, vaccine recipients showed no prior SARS-CoV-2 infection and negative nucleocapsid antibodies. For these receptors, no antigen is known. This table comes from immunoSEQ multiplex PCR, and its TCRdb copy is limited to in-frame clones, with some not included. The sample holds roughly 75,000 clones, approximately 70% seen once. Source: CD4+ T cells from PBMCs cultured with HCoV-OC43 spike peptides, taken before COVID-19 vaccination. Subset meaning: HCoV-OC43 spike overlapping peptide pool stimulation. The receptors were sampled from a human donor who received a COVID-19 vaccine.

This chain uses TRBV4-3 with TRBJ2-1; possibly TRBD1 or TRBD2 for D (5 bases each). The germline gives CDR1 LGHNA, CDR2 YSLEER. Deletions cut 0 bases from V and 7 bases from J, with 16 bases between. This CDR3 has 16 residues. The CDR3 loop reads CASSQETSQGRNEQFF. CDR3 bases: TGCGCCAGCAGCCAAGAAACGAGTCAGGGACGTAATGAGCAGTTCTTC.

For the CDR3, the DNA is TGTGCCAGCGGCCGGGACAGGGGCCCCTACGAGCAGTACGTC. Protein: CASGRDRGPYEQYV. The rearrangement links TRBV2 to TRBJ2-7, with 10 bases identical to TRBD1. Per germline, CDR1 SNHLY and CDR2 FYNNEI. After removal of 8 bases from V and 2 bases from J, the junction contained 6 bases not matched to a gene. This CDR3 is 14 amino acids long.

This clone was seen a handful of times. V is TRBV28 and J is TRBJ1-3; D may be TRBD1 (5 bases). V was clipped by 5 bases and J by 3 bases, with 14 bases between them. This CDR3 region has 15 residues. CDR1 and CDR2 from the germline V gene are MDHEN and SYDVKM. The CDR3 reads CASSTLGRVGNTIYF. The DNA for the CDR3 is TGTGCCAGCAGTACCCTGGGGCGTGTTGGAAACACCATATATTTT.

The chain has TRBV7-6 and TRBJ1-1; D is possibly TRBD1 (6 bases). Trimming pared 6 bases from V and 6 bases from J, leaving 23 bases between. Germline assignment: CDR1 SGHVS and CDR2 FNYEAQ. This CDR3 is 16 amino acids long. In DNA form, the CDR3 reads TGTGCCAGCAGGCCTCGCTCAGGGGCTGGGCGGGCTGAAGCTTTCTTT. Protein product: CASRPRSGAGRAEAFF.

The chain is built from TRBV19 and TRBJ2-1; tentatively, D is TRBD1 (6 bases). The ends were cut back, 3 bases at V and 5 bases at J, with 14 bases in the middle. Germline assignment: CDR1 LNHDA and CDR2 SQIVND (reference sequence). This CDR3 contains 15 residues. The CDR3 nucleotides are TGTGCCAGTAGTATGGGGCCACAGGGAGACAATGAGCAGTTCTTC. Its protein is CASSMGPQGDNEQFF.